This is a list of T cell receptor beta chains from one sample in a study of radiotherapy plus CTLA-4 blockade in lung cancer. TCRdb keeps only in-frame clones here, not all; method: immunoSEQ multiplex PCR. The data hold some 100,000 clones, with 78% observed a single time. The source material was peripheral blood, sampled from a patient treated with radiotherapy plus ipilimumab. Source of these receptors: a human donor with non-small cell lung cancer who had a partial response to radiotherapy plus ipilimumab. Each CDR3 is given with its conserved first and last residue. A D gene is named only where the DNA matches it firmly. Only some rows state a clone size, as once, few, many or a class for expanded clones.

abundance: -
v_gene: TRBV18
d_gene: -
j_gene: TRBJ2-2
CDR3nt: TGTGCCAGCTCGCCCGGGGGGCGGTCGAACACCGGGGAGCTGTTTTTT
CDR3aa: CASSPGGRSNTGELFF

abundance: -
v_gene: TRBV14
d_gene: -
j_gene: TRBJ2-2
CDR3nt: TGTGCCAGCAGCCAAGATTGGGGGCGGCTGTTTTTT
CDR3aa: CASSQDWGRLFF

abundance: -
v_gene: TRBV5-1
d_gene: -
j_gene: TRBJ2-1
CDR3nt: TGCGCCAGCAGCTTGGGGCCTGACAATGAGCAGTTCTTC
CDR3aa: CASSLGPDNEQFF

abundance: -
v_gene: TRBV6-5
d_gene: -
j_gene: TRBJ2-3
CDR3nt: TGTGCCAGCAGCAAGGGCAGGGCGGGAACAGATACGCAGTATTTT
CDR3aa: CASSKGRAGTDTQYF

abundance: -
v_gene: TRBV9
d_gene: -
j_gene: TRBJ2-5
CDR3nt: TGTGCCAGCAGCTCTAGAACTAGCAATGCGGAGACCCAGTACTTC
CDR3aa: CASSSRTSNAETQYF

abundance: once
v_gene: TRBV7-2
d_gene: -
j_gene: TRBJ2-1
CDR3nt: TGTGCCAGCAGCTTAGCGGCTAGCTTGGCCTACAATGAGCAGTTCTTC
CDR3aa: CASSLAASLAYNEQFF

abundance: -
v_gene: TRBV15
d_gene: TRBD2
j_gene: TRBJ2-3
CDR3nt: TGTGCCACCGCGATTAGCGGGAGAACAGATACGCAGTATTTT
CDR3aa: CATAISGRTDTQYF

abundance: -
v_gene: TRBV5-8
d_gene: TRBD1
j_gene: TRBJ2-3
CDR3nt: TGTGCCAGCAGCGCTGGACAGGGGGAAATGGATACGCAGTATTTT
CDR3aa: CASSAGQGEMDTQYF

abundance: -
v_gene: TRBV28
d_gene: TRBD1
j_gene: TRBJ1-1
CDR3nt: TGTGCCAGCAGTCTTCCCGGGACAGGGAACGCTTTCTTT
CDR3aa: CASSLPGTGNAFF

abundance: few
v_gene: TRBV6-1
d_gene: TRBD2
j_gene: TRBJ2-1
CDR3nt: TGTGCCAGCAGCGTGACTAGCGGGAGGGCCGATGAGCAGTTCTTC
CDR3aa: CASSVTSGRADEQFF

abundance: -
v_gene: TRBV28
d_gene: -
j_gene: TRBJ1-5
CDR3nt: TGTGCCAGCAGTCAGGGGTTGAGCAATCAGCCCCAGCATTTT
CDR3aa: CASSQGLSNQPQHF

abundance: -
v_gene: TRBV28
d_gene: -
j_gene: TRBJ1-2
CDR3nt: TGTGCCAGCAGTCCTGGGGCAGCCCATTCTAACTATGGCTACACCTTC
CDR3aa: CASSPGAAHSNYGYTF

abundance: -
v_gene: TRBV19
d_gene: TRBD1
j_gene: TRBJ1-5
CDR3nt: TGTGCCAGTACATCCGGGACAGGCTCGGTCTATCAGCCCCAGCATTTT
CDR3aa: CASTSGTGSVYQPQHF

abundance: -
v_gene: TRBV7-8
d_gene: TRBD2
j_gene: TRBJ2-1
CDR3nt: TGTGCCAGCAGCTCAAAGCGAGCGGGGGGGCCCTACAATGAGCAGTTCTTC
CDR3aa: CASSSKRAGGPYNEQFF

abundance: -
v_gene: TRBV29-1
d_gene: -
j_gene: TRBJ1-2
CDR3nt: TGCAGCGTTGCCGTTAACTATGGCTACACCTTC
CDR3aa: CSVAVNYGYTF

abundance: once
v_gene: TRBV11-2
d_gene: -
j_gene: TRBJ2-1
CDR3nt: TGTGCCAGCAGCTTTGGGGGGAATGAGCAGTTCTTC
CDR3aa: CASSFGGNEQFF

abundance: -
v_gene: TRBV7-9
d_gene: -
j_gene: TRBJ1-2
CDR3nt: TGTGCCAGCAGCTTAGCGGGCAGAAACTATGGCTACACCTTC
CDR3aa: CASSLAGRNYGYTF

abundance: once
v_gene: TRBV4-1
d_gene: TRBD2
j_gene: TRBJ2-1
CDR3nt: TGCGCCAGCAGCTCCGGGACTAGCGGGAGTTACAATGAGCAGTTCTTC
CDR3aa: CASSSGTSGSYNEQFF

abundance: -
v_gene: TRBV4-2
d_gene: -
j_gene: TRBJ1-2
CDR3nt: TGTGCCAGCAGCCAAGAAATGAGGGGCTACACCTTC
CDR3aa: CASSQEMRGYTF

abundance: -
v_gene: TRBV6-5
d_gene: -
j_gene: TRBJ1-2
CDR3nt: TGTGCCAGCAGCCCAGGGAACTATGGCTACACCTTC
CDR3aa: CASSPGNYGYTF

abundance: -
v_gene: TRBV30
d_gene: TRBD2
j_gene: TRBJ2-7
CDR3nt: TGTGCCTGGAGTGAAACCGGGACTAGCGGGACACGGAACGAGCAGTACTTC
CDR3aa: CAWSETGTSGTRNEQYF

abundance: -
v_gene: TRBV6-1
d_gene: TRBD1
j_gene: TRBJ2-2
CDR3nt: TGTGCCAGCAGTAACCCGACAGGGTACACCGGGGAGCTGTTTTTT
CDR3aa: CASSNPTGYTGELFF

abundance: once
v_gene: TRBV5-5
d_gene: -
j_gene: TRBJ1-2
CDR3nt: TGTGCCAGCAGCTTGGGCCCAGGCGACTATGGCTACACCTTC
CDR3aa: CASSLGPGDYGYTF

abundance: -
v_gene: TRBV27
d_gene: -
j_gene: TRBJ1-6
CDR3nt: TGTGCCAGCAGTTCCCCCTCGGCAGGGATACCCCTCCACTTT
CDR3aa: CASSSPSAGIPLHF

abundance: -
v_gene: TRBV29-1
d_gene: -
j_gene: TRBJ2-1
CDR3nt: TGCAGCGTTGAACAATACAATGAGCAGTTCTTC
CDR3aa: CSVEQYNEQFF

abundance: few
v_gene: TRBV4-2
d_gene: TRBD1
j_gene: TRBJ2-5
CDR3nt: TGTGCCAGCAGCCAAGGGACAGGGGATTCGGAGACCCAGTACTTC
CDR3aa: CASSQGTGDSETQYF

abundance: -
v_gene: TRBV5-4
d_gene: -
j_gene: TRBJ2-2
CDR3nt: TGTGCCAGCAGCTTGGGTCACGGCGGGGGCAACACCGGGGAGCTGTTTTTT
CDR3aa: CASSLGHGGGNTGELFF

abundance: -
v_gene: TRBV7-6
d_gene: TRBD2
j_gene: TRBJ2-7
CDR3nt: TGTGCCAGCAGCACATTAGCGGGAGCTCCCTACGAGCAGTACTTC
CDR3aa: CASSTLAGAPYEQYF

abundance: once
v_gene: TRBV19
d_gene: -
j_gene: TRBJ2-2
CDR3nt: TGTGCCAGTAGTATGGGCACGAACACCGGGGAGCTGTTTTTT
CDR3aa: CASSMGTNTGELFF

abundance: -
v_gene: TRBV5-4
d_gene: TRBD1
j_gene: TRBJ2-5
CDR3nt: TGTGCCAGCAGCTTCGGACAGGGGATCAAAGTAGGAGAGACCCAGTACTTC
CDR3aa: CASSFGQGIKVGETQYF

abundance: -
v_gene: TRBV5-1
d_gene: TRBD1
j_gene: TRBJ2-5
CDR3nt: TGCGCCAGCAGCTTCGGACAGGATAGTGAGACCCAGTACTTC
CDR3aa: CASSFGQDSETQYF

abundance: -
v_gene: TRBV12-2
d_gene: -
j_gene: TRBJ1-1
CDR3nt: TGTGCAAGTCGCTTAGTGGCAGGCCTGAACACTGAAGCTTTCTTT
CDR3aa: CASRLVAGLNTEAFF

abundance: -
v_gene: TRBV19
d_gene: TRBD1
j_gene: TRBJ2-2
CDR3nt: TGTGCCAGTAAGGGACAGGGCACCGGGGAGCTGTTTTTT
CDR3aa: CASKGQGTGELFF

abundance: once
v_gene: TRBV7-2
d_gene: TRBD2
j_gene: TRBJ2-7
CDR3nt: TGTGCCAGCAGCTACAGCGGGAGATCATCCTACGAGCAGTACTTC
CDR3aa: CASSYSGRSSYEQYF

abundance: -
v_gene: TRBV7-2
d_gene: -
j_gene: TRBJ2-1
CDR3nt: TGTGCCAGCAGCTTATTCGGCGGCTACAATGAGCAGTTCTTC
CDR3aa: CASSLFGGYNEQFF

abundance: -
v_gene: TRBV2
d_gene: -
j_gene: TRBJ2-1
CDR3nt: TGTGCCAGCAGACAGGGAGGGTTTTTCAATGAGCAGTTCTTC
CDR3aa: CASRQGGFFNEQFF

abundance: -
v_gene: TRBV15
d_gene: TRBD1
j_gene: TRBJ1-1
CDR3nt: TGTGCCACCAGCTCCCGGACAGGGGAGAACACTGAAGCTTTCTTT
CDR3aa: CATSSRTGENTEAFF

abundance: -
v_gene: TRBV5-1
d_gene: -
j_gene: TRBJ1-1
CDR3nt: TGCGCCAGCAGCTTGGAGGCGCGGGGATCTGAAGCTTTCTTT
CDR3aa: CASSLEARGSEAFF

abundance: -
v_gene: TRBV27
d_gene: TRBD1
j_gene: TRBJ2-5
CDR3nt: TGTGCCAGCAGTTTTGGACAGGGCCAAGAGACCCAGTACTTC
CDR3aa: CASSFGQGQETQYF

abundance: -
v_gene: TRBV5-1
d_gene: TRBD1
j_gene: TRBJ2-3
CDR3nt: TGCGCCAGCAGCCCCGGGACAGCGAAAGATACGCAGTATTTT
CDR3aa: CASSPGTAKDTQYF

abundance: -
v_gene: TRBV6-5
d_gene: TRBD2
j_gene: TRBJ2-1
CDR3nt: TGTGCCAGTAAAGCGGGAGGGACGTCCTACAATGAGCAGTTCTTC
CDR3aa: CASKAGGTSYNEQFF

abundance: -
v_gene: TRBV5-1
d_gene: -
j_gene: TRBJ1-2
CDR3nt: TGCGCCAGCAGCTCGGCAGGAGGGGAATCTGGCTACACCTTC
CDR3aa: CASSSAGGESGYTF

abundance: -
v_gene: TRBV6-1
d_gene: TRBD1
j_gene: TRBJ1-4
CDR3nt: TGTGCCAGCAGTGGAGCGCCGGGACAGGGTGGTGAAAAACTGTTTTTT
CDR3aa: CASSGAPGQGGEKLFF

abundance: -
v_gene: TRBV20-1
d_gene: -
j_gene: TRBJ2-7
CDR3nt: TGCAGTGCTCTATCTAGCTACGAGCAGTACTTC
CDR3aa: CSALSSYEQYF

abundance: -
v_gene: TRBV4-1
d_gene: -
j_gene: TRBJ1-3
CDR3nt: TGCGCCAGCAGCCAGAACCCCAGGGGTACTGGAAACACCATATATTTT
CDR3aa: CASSQNPRGTGNTIYF

abundance: -
v_gene: TRBV19
d_gene: TRBD1
j_gene: TRBJ2-6
CDR3nt: TGTGCCAGTAGTAACACAGGGGCCGGGGCCAACGTCCTGACTTTC
CDR3aa: CASSNTGAGANVLTF

abundance: -
v_gene: TRBV4-1
d_gene: -
j_gene: TRBJ1-3
CDR3nt: TGCGCCAGCAGCCAAGTAGGGCGCGGGCGGTCTACTGGAAACACCATATATTTT
CDR3aa: CASSQVGRGRSTGNTIYF

abundance: -
v_gene: TRBV23-1
d_gene: TRBD1
j_gene: TRBJ2-7
CDR3nt: TGCGCCAGCAGTCAGGTCTGGGACAGCCTATCCAAGGTGGAGCAGTACTTC
CDR3aa: CASSQVWDSLSKVEQYF

abundance: -
v_gene: TRBV2
d_gene: -
j_gene: TRBJ1-2
CDR3nt: TGTGCCAGCAACCTAGGGGTGACCTACACCTTC
CDR3aa: CASNLGVTYTF

abundance: -
v_gene: TRBV11-2
d_gene: -
j_gene: TRBJ2-1
CDR3nt: TGTGCCAGCAGCTTAGCCAGCAATGAGCAGTTCTTC
CDR3aa: CASSLASNEQFF

abundance: -
v_gene: TRBV7-9
d_gene: TRBD2
j_gene: TRBJ2-1
CDR3nt: TGTGCCAGCAGCTTATCCAGCGGGAGGGACAATGAGCAGTTCTTC
CDR3aa: CASSLSSGRDNEQFF

abundance: -
v_gene: TRBV19
d_gene: -
j_gene: TRBJ2-5
CDR3nt: TGTGCCAGTAGGCTCCTCCAGGGGACCGCAGTGGGGACCCAGTACTTC
CDR3aa: CASRLLQGTAVGTQYF

abundance: -
v_gene: TRBV2
d_gene: TRBD1
j_gene: TRBJ1-4
CDR3nt: TGTGCCAGCGGACAGGGATATAATGAAAAACTGTTTTTT
CDR3aa: CASGQGYNEKLFF

abundance: -
v_gene: TRBV30
d_gene: TRBD2
j_gene: TRBJ2-3
CDR3nt: TGTGCCTGGAGTACTTCACTAGCGGGAGGTGCAGATACGCAGTATTTT
CDR3aa: CAWSTSLAGGADTQYF

abundance: -
v_gene: TRBV7-2
d_gene: -
j_gene: TRBJ1-3
CDR3nt: TGTGCCAGCAGCTTAGGAGGGAAGTTAAGCTCTGGAAACACCATATATTTT
CDR3aa: CASSLGGKLSSGNTIYF

abundance: few
v_gene: TRBV7-8
d_gene: -
j_gene: TRBJ2-7
CDR3nt: TGTGCCAGCAGCCCTCAGCGAAACTACGAGCAGTACTTC
CDR3aa: CASSPQRNYEQYF

abundance: once
v_gene: TRBV11-2
d_gene: TRBD2
j_gene: TRBJ2-2
CDR3nt: TGTGCCAGCAGCTTGACTAGCGGATACACCGGGGAGCTGTTTTTT
CDR3aa: CASSLTSGYTGELFF